Listed below are T cell receptor beta chains from one sample, sequenced in a study of T cell responses to AZD1222 COVID-19 vaccine. The data were produced by immunoSEQ multiplex PCR, yet TCRdb's version contains in-frame clones alone and is incomplete. The table records approximately 150,000 clones, 85% to 95% of them present only once. Sequencing used peripheral blood, obtained after recovery from COVID-19. These receptors originate from an adult who had recovered from COVID-19. Both conserved end residues are part of each CDR3. The order of the fields is V gene, J gene, clone size, D gene, CDR3 DNA, CDR3 protein. D genes are given only for firm matches. Some rows mark clone size as missing; the rest say once, few, many or name a class of expanded clone.

v_gene: TRBV29-1
j_gene: TRBJ1-1
abundance: -
d_gene: -
CDR3nt: TGCAGCGCCAGGACGGGGAACACTGAAGCTTTCTTT
CDR3aa: CSARTGNTEAFF

v_gene: TRBV20-1
j_gene: TRBJ2-1
abundance: -
d_gene: -
CDR3nt: TGCAGTGCTAGTATTTGGCGACCGATCTACAATGAGCAGTTCTTC
CDR3aa: CSASIWRPIYNEQFF

v_gene: TRBV30
j_gene: TRBJ2-1
abundance: -
d_gene: -
CDR3nt: TGTGCCTGGAGTACCCGGCGAGGCCCCTACAATGAGCAGTTCTTC
CDR3aa: CAWSTRRGPYNEQFF

v_gene: TRBV6-5
j_gene: TRBJ2-1
abundance: -
d_gene: -
CDR3nt: TGTGCCAGCAGTCTCGGGGGAGAGTCCTACAATGAGCAGTTCTTC
CDR3aa: CASSLGGESYNEQFF

v_gene: TRBV27
j_gene: TRBJ1-1
abundance: -
d_gene: -
CDR3nt: TGTGCCAGCAGTTCCGACAAACATTACGCCGGCACTGAAGCTTTCTTT
CDR3aa: CASSSDKHYAGTEAFF

v_gene: TRBV7-9
j_gene: TRBJ2-5
abundance: -
d_gene: -
CDR3nt: TGTGCCAGCAGCTTATCGGCACGGACGAGGGAGACCCAGTACTTC
CDR3aa: CASSLSARTRETQYF

v_gene: TRBV6-5
j_gene: TRBJ1-1
abundance: -
d_gene: -
CDR3nt: TGTGCCAGCAGTTACTCGGGCGAAGCTTTCTTT
CDR3aa: CASSYSGEAFF

v_gene: TRBV30
j_gene: TRBJ2-4
abundance: -
d_gene: -
CDR3nt: TGTGCCTGGAGAGGGGGGTGGAAATCTGTGGCCAAAAACATTCAGTACTTC
CDR3aa: CAWRGGWKSVAKNIQYF

v_gene: TRBV9
j_gene: TRBJ2-1
abundance: -
d_gene: TRBD2
CDR3nt: TGTGCCAGCAGCGTAGAAGGGGACTACAACTACAATGAGCAGTTCTTC
CDR3aa: CASSVEGDYNYNEQFF

v_gene: TRBV21-1
j_gene: TRBJ1-3
abundance: -
d_gene: -
CDR3nt: TGTGCCAGCAGCCCGCGACAGGGGGCCCCTTCTGACTCTGGAAACACCATATATTTT
CDR3aa: CASSPRQGAPSDSGNTIYF

v_gene: TRBV6-5
j_gene: TRBJ1-4
abundance: -
d_gene: -
CDR3nt: TGTGCCAGCAGTTACGGGGTTCCAACTCGAGAAAAACTGTTTTTT
CDR3aa: CASSYGVPTREKLFF

v_gene: TRBV10-1
j_gene: TRBJ1-1
abundance: -
d_gene: -
CDR3nt: TGCGCCTTACGGGGGGGGTACACTGAAGCTTTCTTT
CDR3aa: CALRGGYTEAFF

v_gene: TRBV29-1
j_gene: TRBJ2-1
abundance: -
d_gene: -
CDR3nt: TGCAGCTCCGGGGTTTACAATGAGCAGTTCTTC
CDR3aa: CSSGVYNEQFF

v_gene: TRBV7-2
j_gene: TRBJ2-7
abundance: -
d_gene: -
CDR3nt: TGTGCCAGCAGCTTAGCAGCGGGACACTCCTACGAGCAGTACTTC
CDR3aa: CASSLAAGHSYEQYF

v_gene: TRBV19
j_gene: TRBJ1-1
abundance: -
d_gene: -
CDR3nt: TGTGCCAGTACCAATTACGATCTCGGTGGCACTGAAGCTTTCTTT
CDR3aa: CASTNYDLGGTEAFF

v_gene: TRBV10-3
j_gene: TRBJ2-6
abundance: -
d_gene: TRBD1
CDR3nt: TGTGCCATCAGTGGAGGGACAGGGGACGCTTCCTCTGGGGCCAACGTCCTGACTTTC
CDR3aa: CAISGGTGDASSGANVLTF

v_gene: TRBV6-5
j_gene: TRBJ2-7
abundance: -
d_gene: TRBD2
CDR3nt: TGTGCCAGCAGGCCCGGGACTAGCGGGAGGTACGAGCAGTACTTC
CDR3aa: CASRPGTSGRYEQYF

v_gene: TRBV5-1
j_gene: TRBJ2-7
abundance: once
d_gene: -
CDR3nt: TGCGCCGCCCGGTGGTGTCCTCACGAGCAGTACTTC
CDR3aa: CAARWCPHEQYF

v_gene: TRBV3-1/TRBV3-2
j_gene: TRBJ1-1
abundance: -
d_gene: TRBD1
CDR3nt: TGTGCCAGCAGCCAAGAGACAGGGCCAGGGAACACTGAAGCTTTCTTT
CDR3aa: CASSQETGPGNTEAFF

v_gene: TRBV7-9
j_gene: TRBJ1-2
abundance: -
d_gene: -
CDR3nt: TGTGCCAGCCCTGGGGGGGGCGATGGCTACACCTTC
CDR3aa: CASPGGGDGYTF

v_gene: TRBV5-4
j_gene: TRBJ2-1
abundance: -
d_gene: TRBD2
CDR3nt: TGTGCCAGCAGCTTGTATGGGGCCTCGAGGGCTAGCGGGGCCTACAATGAGCAGTTCTTC
CDR3aa: CASSLYGASRASGAYNEQFF

v_gene: TRBV29-1
j_gene: TRBJ2-1
abundance: once
d_gene: -
CDR3nt: TGCAGCGTGTTCCCGAGGGCAGGGGTCAATGAGCAGTTCTTC
CDR3aa: CSVFPRAGVNEQFF

v_gene: TRBV6-2/TRBV6-3
j_gene: TRBJ2-2
abundance: -
d_gene: -
CDR3nt: TGTGCCAGCAGCAGGGGACATCACACCGGGGAGCTGTTTTTT
CDR3aa: CASSRGHHTGELFF

v_gene: TRBV28
j_gene: TRBJ1-1
abundance: -
d_gene: TRBD1
CDR3nt: TGTGCCAGCAGTCCCCCGGGACAGGGAGGAAACACTGAAGCTTTCTTT
CDR3aa: CASSPPGQGGNTEAFF

v_gene: TRBV29-1
j_gene: TRBJ2-2
abundance: -
d_gene: -
CDR3nt: TGCAGCGTTGCTACTCCCAGTACCGGGGAGCTGTTTTTT
CDR3aa: CSVATPSTGELFF

v_gene: TRBV30
j_gene: TRBJ1-1
abundance: -
d_gene: -
CDR3nt: TGTGCCTGGACAACAGAGAACACTGAAGCTTTCTTT
CDR3aa: CAWTTENTEAFF

v_gene: TRBV18
j_gene: TRBJ2-5
abundance: -
d_gene: TRBD2
CDR3nt: TGTGCCAGCTCACCAGTCATGTCGTACCCACAACTAGCGGGACAAGAGACCCAGTACTTC
CDR3aa: CASSPVMSYPQLAGQETQYF

v_gene: TRBV5-5
j_gene: TRBJ1-4
abundance: -
d_gene: TRBD1
CDR3nt: TGTGCCAGCAGCAGGGGGACAGGGAGAACTAATGAAAAACTGTTTTTT
CDR3aa: CASSRGTGRTNEKLFF